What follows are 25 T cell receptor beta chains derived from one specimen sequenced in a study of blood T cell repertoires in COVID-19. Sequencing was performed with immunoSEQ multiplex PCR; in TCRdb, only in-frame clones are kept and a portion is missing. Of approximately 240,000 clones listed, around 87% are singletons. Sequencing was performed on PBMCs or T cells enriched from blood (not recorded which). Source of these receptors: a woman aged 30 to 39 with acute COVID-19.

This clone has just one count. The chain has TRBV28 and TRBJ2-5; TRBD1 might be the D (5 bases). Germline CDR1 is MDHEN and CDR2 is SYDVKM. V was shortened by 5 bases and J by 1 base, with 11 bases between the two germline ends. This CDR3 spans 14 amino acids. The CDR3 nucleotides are TGTGCCAGCAGTGGACAAGGGGCCCAAGAGACCCAGTACTTC. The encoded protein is CASSGQGAQETQYF.

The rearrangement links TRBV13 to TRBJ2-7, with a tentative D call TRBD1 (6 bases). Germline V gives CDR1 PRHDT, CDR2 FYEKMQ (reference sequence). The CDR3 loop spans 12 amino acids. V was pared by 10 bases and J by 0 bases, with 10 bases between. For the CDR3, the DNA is TGTGCCACGAGGGACAACTCCTACGAGCAGTACTTC. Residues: CATRDNSYEQYF.

The CDR3 region is CASSLGGSGSQETQYF. Written as DNA, the CDR3 is TGTGCCAGCAGTTTGGGAGGTTCAGGGAGCCAAGAGACCCAGTACTTC. The chain couples TRBV28 to TRBJ2-5, with a possible D match to TRBD2 (6 bases). Germline CDR1 is MDHEN and CDR2 is SYDVKM. Trimming removed 3 bases from V and 1 base from J, with 15 bases in between. The CDR3 loop spans 16 amino acids. The full variable domain, with the rest looked up from reference TRBV28 and TRBJ2-5, is DVKVTQSSRYLVKRTGEKVFLECVQDMDHENMFWYRQDPGLGLRLIYFSYDVKMKEKGDIPEGYSVSREKKERFSLILESASTNQTSMYLCASSLGGSGSQETQYFGPGTRLLVL.

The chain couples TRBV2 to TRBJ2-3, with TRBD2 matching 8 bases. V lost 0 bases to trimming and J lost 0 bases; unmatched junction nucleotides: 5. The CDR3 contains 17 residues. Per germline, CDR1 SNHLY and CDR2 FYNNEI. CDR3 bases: TGTGCCAGCAGTGAAGCCAGCGGGGGAACTAGCACAGATACGCAGTATTTT. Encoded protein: CASSEASGGTSTDTQYF.

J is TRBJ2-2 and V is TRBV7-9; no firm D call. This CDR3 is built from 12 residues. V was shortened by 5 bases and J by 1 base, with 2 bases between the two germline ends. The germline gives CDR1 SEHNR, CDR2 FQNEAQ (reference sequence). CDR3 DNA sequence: TGTGCCAGCAGCCTGAACACCGGGGAGCTGTTTTTT. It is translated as CASSLNTGELFF.

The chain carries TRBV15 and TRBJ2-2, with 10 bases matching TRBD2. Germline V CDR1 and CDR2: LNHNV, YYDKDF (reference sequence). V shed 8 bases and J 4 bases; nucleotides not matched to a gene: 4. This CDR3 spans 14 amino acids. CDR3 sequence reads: CATERGGPTGELFF. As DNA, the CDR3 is TGTGCCACCGAGCGGGGGGGCCCCACCGGGGAGCTGTTTTTT.

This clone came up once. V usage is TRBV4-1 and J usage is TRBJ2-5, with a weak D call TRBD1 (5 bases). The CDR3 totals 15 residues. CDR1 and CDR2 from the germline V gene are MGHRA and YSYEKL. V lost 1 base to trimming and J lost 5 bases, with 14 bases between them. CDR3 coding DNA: TGCGCCAGCAGCCAAGGGGCAAGGGGCCGGGAGACCCAGTACTTC. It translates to CASSQGARGRETQYF.

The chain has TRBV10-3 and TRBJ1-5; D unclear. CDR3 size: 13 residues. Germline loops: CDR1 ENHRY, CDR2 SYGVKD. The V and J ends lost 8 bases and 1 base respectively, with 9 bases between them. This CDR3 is CAIGEGSNQPQHF. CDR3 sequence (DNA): TGTGCCATCGGAGAGGGCAGCAATCAGCCCCAGCATTTT.

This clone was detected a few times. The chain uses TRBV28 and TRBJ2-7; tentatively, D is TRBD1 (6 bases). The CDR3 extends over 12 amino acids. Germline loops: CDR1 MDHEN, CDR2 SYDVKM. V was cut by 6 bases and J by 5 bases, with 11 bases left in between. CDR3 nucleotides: TGTGCCAGCAGACAGGGAACCCACGAGCAGTACTTC. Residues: CASRQGTHEQYF.

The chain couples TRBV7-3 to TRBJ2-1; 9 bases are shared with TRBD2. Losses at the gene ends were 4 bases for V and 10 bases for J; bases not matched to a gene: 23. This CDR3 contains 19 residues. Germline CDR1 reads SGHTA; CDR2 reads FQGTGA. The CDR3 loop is CASSSEVFLTSGFSREQFF. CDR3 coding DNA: TGTGCCAGCAGCTCTGAAGTGTTTTTGACTAGCGGTTTCAGCAGAGAGCAGTTCTTC. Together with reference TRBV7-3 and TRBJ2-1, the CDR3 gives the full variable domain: GAGVSQTPSNKVTEKGKYVELRCDPISGHTALYWYRQSLGQGPEFLIYFQGTGAADDSGLPNDRFFAVRPEGSVSTLKIQRTERGDSAVYLCASSSEVFLTSGFSREQFFGPGTRLTVL.

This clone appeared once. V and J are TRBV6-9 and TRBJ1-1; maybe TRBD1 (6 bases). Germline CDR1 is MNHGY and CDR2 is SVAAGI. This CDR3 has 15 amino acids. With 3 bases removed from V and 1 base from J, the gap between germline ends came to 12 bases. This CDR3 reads CASSYRGGRNTEAFF. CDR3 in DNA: TGTGCCAGCAGTTACAGGGGTGGGAGGAACACTGAAGCTTTCTTT.

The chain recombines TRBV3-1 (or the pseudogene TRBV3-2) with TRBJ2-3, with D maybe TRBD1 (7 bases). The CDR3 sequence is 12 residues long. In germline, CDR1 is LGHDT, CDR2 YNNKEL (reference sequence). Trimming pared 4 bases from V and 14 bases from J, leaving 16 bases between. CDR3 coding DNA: TGTGCCAGCAGCCCAGGGGGGACACAGTCGTATTTT. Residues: CASSPGGTQSYF.

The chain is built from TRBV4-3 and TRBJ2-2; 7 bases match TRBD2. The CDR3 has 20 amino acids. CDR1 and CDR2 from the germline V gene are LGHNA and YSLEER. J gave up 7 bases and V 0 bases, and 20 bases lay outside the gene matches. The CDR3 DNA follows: TGCGCCAGCAGCCAAGATCGGGCCAGAAAGGCAGCGGGGTTGAGCGGGGAGCTGTTTTTT. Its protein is CASSQDRARKAAGLSGELFF.

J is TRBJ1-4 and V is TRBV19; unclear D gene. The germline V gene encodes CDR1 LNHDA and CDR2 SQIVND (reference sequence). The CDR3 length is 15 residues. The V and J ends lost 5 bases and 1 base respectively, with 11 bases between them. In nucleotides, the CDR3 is TGTGCCAGTAGTGGGAGGGCGCAAACTAATGAAAAACTGTTTTTT. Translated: CASSGRAQTNEKLFF.

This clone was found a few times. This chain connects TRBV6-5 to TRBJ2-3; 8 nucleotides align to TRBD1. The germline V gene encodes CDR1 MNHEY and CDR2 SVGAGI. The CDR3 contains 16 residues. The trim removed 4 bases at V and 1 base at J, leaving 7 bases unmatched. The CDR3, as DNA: TGTGCCAGCAGTTCATCAGGGGGCCGGGGCACAGATACGCAGTATTTT. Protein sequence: CASSSSGGRGTDTQYF.

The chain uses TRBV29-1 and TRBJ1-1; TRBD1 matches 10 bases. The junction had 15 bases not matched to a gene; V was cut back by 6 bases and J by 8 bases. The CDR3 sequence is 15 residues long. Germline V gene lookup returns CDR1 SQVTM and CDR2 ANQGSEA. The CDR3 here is CSVYPGQGSAVEAFF. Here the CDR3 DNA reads TGCAGCGTATATCCGGGACAGGGGAGCGCTGTCGAAGCTTTCTTT.

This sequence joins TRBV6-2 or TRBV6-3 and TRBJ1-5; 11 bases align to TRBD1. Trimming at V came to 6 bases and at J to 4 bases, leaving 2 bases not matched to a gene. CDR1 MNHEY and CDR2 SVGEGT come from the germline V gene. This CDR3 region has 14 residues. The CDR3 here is CASSWDRGNQPQHF. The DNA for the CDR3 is TGTGCCAGCAGCTGGGACAGGGGGAATCAGCCCCAGCATTTT.

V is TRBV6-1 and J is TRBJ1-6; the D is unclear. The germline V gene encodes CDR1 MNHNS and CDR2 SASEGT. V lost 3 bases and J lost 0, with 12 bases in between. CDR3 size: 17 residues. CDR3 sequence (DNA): TGTGCCAGCAGTGAGCTGGAGAGGAGCTCCTATAATTCACCCCTCCACTTT. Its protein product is CASSELERSSYNSPLHF.

The CDR3 DNA is TGTGCCAGCAGTTCGCCCAAACAGGGGTATTCCTACGAGCAGTACTTC. Its protein is CASSSPKQGYSYEQYF. The J gene is TRBJ2-7, the V gene TRBV28; the match to TRBD1 covers 7 bases. Per the germline V gene, CDR1 is MDHEN and CDR2 is SYDVKM. The CDR3 spans 16 residues. The V segment lost 4 bases and the J segment 1 base; nucleotides outside the gene matches: 10.

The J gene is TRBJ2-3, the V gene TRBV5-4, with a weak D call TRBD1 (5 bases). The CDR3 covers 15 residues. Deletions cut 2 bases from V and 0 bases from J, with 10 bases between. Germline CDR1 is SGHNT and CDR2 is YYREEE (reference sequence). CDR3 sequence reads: CASSFGWGSTDTQYF. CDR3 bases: TGTGCCAGCAGCTTTGGATGGGGCAGCACAGATACGCAGTATTTT.

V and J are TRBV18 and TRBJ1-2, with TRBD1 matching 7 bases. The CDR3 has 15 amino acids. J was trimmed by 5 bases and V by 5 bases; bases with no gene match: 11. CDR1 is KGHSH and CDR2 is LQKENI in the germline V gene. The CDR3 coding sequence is TGTGCCAGCTCAGGAACCGGGACAGACGCTTATGGCTACACCTTC. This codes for CASSGTGTDAYGYTF.

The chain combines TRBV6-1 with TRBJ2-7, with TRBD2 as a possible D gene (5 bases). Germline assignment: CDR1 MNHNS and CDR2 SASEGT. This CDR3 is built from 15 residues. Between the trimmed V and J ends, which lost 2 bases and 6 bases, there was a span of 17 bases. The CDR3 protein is CASSERTGRTAEQYF. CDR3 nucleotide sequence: TGTGCCAGCAGTGAAAGGACGGGAAGGACCGCCGAGCAGTACTTC.

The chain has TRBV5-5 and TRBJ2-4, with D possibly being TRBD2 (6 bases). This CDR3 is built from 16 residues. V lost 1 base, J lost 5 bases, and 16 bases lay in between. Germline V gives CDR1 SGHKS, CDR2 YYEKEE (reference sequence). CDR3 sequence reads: CASSLSSSVPQNIQYF. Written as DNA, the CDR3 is TGTGCCAGCAGCTTGAGCTCTAGCGTTCCCCAAAACATTCAGTACTTC. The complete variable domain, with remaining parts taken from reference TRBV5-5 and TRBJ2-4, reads DAGVTQSPTHLIKTRGQQVTLRCSPISGHKSVSWYQQVLGQGPQFIFQYYEKEERGRGNFPDRFSARQFPNYSSELNVNALLLGDSALYLCASSLSSSVPQNIQYFGAGTRLSVL.

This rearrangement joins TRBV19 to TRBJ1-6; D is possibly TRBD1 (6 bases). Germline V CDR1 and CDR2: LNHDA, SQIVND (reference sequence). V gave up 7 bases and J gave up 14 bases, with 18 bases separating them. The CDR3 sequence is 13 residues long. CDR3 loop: CASTSQGSSTLHF. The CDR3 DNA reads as TGTGCCAGTACGTCCCAGGGGAGTTCGACCCTCCACTTT.

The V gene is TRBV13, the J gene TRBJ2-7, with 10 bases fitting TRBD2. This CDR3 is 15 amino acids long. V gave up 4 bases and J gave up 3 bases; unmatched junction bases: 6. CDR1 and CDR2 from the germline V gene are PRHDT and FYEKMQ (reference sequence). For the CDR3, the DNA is TGTGCCAGCAGCTCGGCCGGGACTAGCGACTACGAGCAGTACTTC. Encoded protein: CASSSAGTSDYEQYF.